This record concerns one TCR beta chain sequence. The sample belongs to a study of technical replicates of blood from several donors. V was pared by 3 bases and J by 11 bases, with 16 bases between. Per the germline V gene, CDR1 is MNHNS and CDR2 is SASEGT. The CDR3 has 13 residues. Profiled with immunoSEQ multiplex PCR; TCRdb holds only in-frame clones, not every one. The top ten hold about 2.9% of the sample, which has tens of thousands of clones, about 95% seen once. The specimen was PBMCs. The clonotype originates from a human donor in good health. Some clones in this sample may be carry-over from other donors' samples. V usage is TRBV6-1 and J usage is TRBJ1-1; no definite D call. The CDR3 region has the DNA TGTGCCAGCAGTGAGCAAGGTCCAGGCTTGGCTTTCTTT. Its translation is CASSEQGPGLAFF.